This paragraph covers one TCR beta chain sequence. Its target is not known. A total RNA quantity of approximately 3,600 ng went into each TCR library. Each sample had eight separate cDNA synthesis reactions. Template switching introduced UMIs that contain a 6-nucleotide sample barcode. TCRdb reprocessed the 5' RACE reads and keeps a single row for each CDR3 protein, giving no DNA. This sample's clone table lists 350,000 to 500,000 distinct CDR3 sequences. This entry is derived from a study of monozygotic twins with inflammatory bowel disease. Findings and caveats of the study: IBD-affected twins scored below their healthy co-twins in TCRbeta diversity (inverse Simpson).

Germline-derived CDR1 and CDR2 are SGHTA and FQGNSA. The CDR3 consists of 12 residues. The sample comprised blood. This clonotype was sampled from a human donor with ulcerative colitis or Crohn's disease, or a healthy co-twin of an affected twin (not recorded which). The V call is TRBV7-2, the J call TRBJ2-1; TCRdb's D gene call, TRBD1, goes unchecked for lack of DNA. The CDR3: CASSTGFNEQFF.